Following are 32 T cell receptor beta chains from one sample sequenced in a study of technical replicates of blood from a few donors. The assay was immunoSEQ multiplex PCR, and TCRdb's table has in-frame clones only and misses some. Among tens of thousands of clones listed, about 93% were seen once. The specimen was T cells isolated from PBMCs. These receptors originate from a human donor in good health.

The chain uses TRBV27 and TRBJ2-1; D is unclear. This CDR3 has 14 amino acids. V was pared by 7 bases and J by 0 bases, with 10 bases between. Germline V gene sequence: CDR1 MNHEY, CDR2 SMNVEV (reference sequence). CDR3 in DNA: TGTGCCAGCACCCCCGTAGACTCCTACAATGAGCAGTTCTTC. Translated, it gives CASTPVDSYNEQFF.

The J gene is TRBJ2-7, the V gene TRBV6-1; tentative D call: TRBD2 (5 bases). The CDR3 is made up of 13 amino acids. CDR1 is MNHNS, CDR2 SASEGT, per germline. With 6 bases removed from V and 1 base from J, the gap between germline ends came to 10 bases. This CDR3 reads CASSEDFSYEQYF. The CDR3 DNA reads as TGTGCCAGCAGCGAGGACTTTTCCTACGAGCAGTACTTC.

The V call is TRBV5-1, the J call TRBJ1-4, with no clear D. The CDR3 has 14 residues. V was pared by 4 bases and J by 8 bases, with 15 bases between. Germline V gives CDR1 SGHRS, CDR2 YFSETQ. The CDR3 bases are TGCGCCAGCAGCCCCCGTGGCCCGGGGGAAAAACTGTTTTTT. This encodes CASSPRGPGEKLFF.

The chain couples TRBV5-1 to TRBJ2-3; 9 bases are a match to TRBD1. With V trimmed by 3 bases and J by 5 bases, 10 bases remained unmatched. The CDR3 sequence is 16 residues long. Germline-derived CDR1 and CDR2 are SGHRS and YFSETQ. The CDR3 loop reads CASSYPPDRGGDTQYF. CDR3 in DNA: TGCGCCAGCAGCTACCCCCCGGACAGGGGTGGAGATACGCAGTATTTT.

The sample holds one count of this clone. This chain uses TRBV15 with TRBJ1-4, with TRBD1 as a possible D gene (6 bases). The CDR3 is 15 amino acids. Trimming pared 2 bases from V and 6 bases from J, leaving 13 bases between. Germline V gives CDR1 LNHNV, CDR2 YYDKDF (reference sequence). The CDR3 loop is CATSRNGQPDEKLFF. For the CDR3, the DNA is TGTGCCACCAGCAGAAATGGACAGCCGGATGAAAAACTGTTTTTT.

The V call is TRBV7-9, the J call TRBJ1-6, with 7 positions matching TRBD1. Germline CDR1 reads SEHNR; CDR2 reads FQNEAQ (reference sequence). With V trimmed by 4 bases and J by 9 bases, 6 bases remained unmatched. CDR3 size: 14 residues. The CDR3 nucleotides read TGTGCCAGCAGCTCTAGGACAGGACCTTCACCCCTCCACTTT. Translating it yields CASSSRTGPSPLHF.

The chain combines TRBV2 with TRBJ2-2, with TRBD2 identical over 8 bases. CDR1 and CDR2 from the germline V gene are SNHLY and FYNNEI. The CDR3 consists of 16 residues. V lost 0 bases to trimming and J lost 1 base; unmatched junction nucleotides: 1. The CDR3 protein is CASSEAGTRNTGELFF. In DNA, the CDR3 is TGTGCCAGCAGTGAAGCCGGGACTAGGAACACCGGGGAGCTGTTTTTT. Looking up the rest from reference TRBV2 and TRBJ2-2 gives the full variable domain: EPEVTQTPSHQVTQMGQEVILRCVPISNHLYFYWYRQILGQKVEFLVSFYNNEISEKSEIFDDQFSVERPDGSNFTLKIRSTKLEDSAMYFCASSEAGTRNTGELFFGEGSRLTVL.

The J gene is TRBJ2-1, the V gene TRBV5-1; no clear D. In germline, CDR1 is SGHRS, CDR2 YFSETQ. The CDR3 is 12 residues long. V was cut by 0 bases and J by 7 bases, with 5 bases left in between. This CDR3 is CASSLALNEQFF. As DNA, the CDR3 is TGCGCCAGCAGCTTGGCGCTAAATGAGCAGTTCTTC.

The chain couples TRBV4-2 to TRBJ2-7; a possible D gene is TRBD2 (5 bases). Germline loops: CDR1 LGHNA, CDR2 YNFKEQ. The germline V and J ends were trimmed by 3 bases and 0 bases, with 15 bases remaining between them. This CDR3 has 16 residues. Here the CDR3 reads CASSHDATGSSYEQYF. As DNA, the CDR3 is TGTGCCAGCAGCCATGACGCTACGGGGAGCTCCTACGAGCAGTACTTC.

The rearrangement uses TRBV7-9 and TRBJ2-7; D possibly corresponds to TRBD1 (5 bases). This CDR3 is 14 amino acids long. Per the germline V gene, CDR1 is SEHNR and CDR2 is FQNEAQ (reference sequence). V was shortened by 5 bases and J by 3 bases, with 14 bases between the two germline ends. CDR3 coding DNA: TGTGCCAGCAGCCCAAGACAGTCGAGCTACGAGCAGTACTTC. Protein: CASSPRQSSYEQYF.

This clone appeared a single time. V usage is TRBV11-2 and J usage is TRBJ2-1; 11 bases line up with TRBD1. Trimming took 4 bases from V and 2 from J; bases not matched to a gene: 4. The CDR3 spans 16 residues. Germline CDR1 reads SGHAT; CDR2 reads FQNNGV. This CDR3 is CASSSPDRGPYNEQFF. DNA for the CDR3: TGTGCCAGCAGCTCTCCGGACAGGGGGCCCTACAATGAGCAGTTCTTC.

This chain uses TRBV6-5 with TRBJ2-7; 9 bases align to TRBD1. The CDR3 consists of 15 residues. The J segment lost 6 bases and the V segment lost 0 bases, leaving 6 bases of the junction unmatched. Per germline, CDR1 MNHEY and CDR2 SVGAGI. The CDR3 bases are TGTGCCAGCAGTTACTCGACACAGGGGGCAGTCGAGCAGTACTTC. It is translated as CASSYSTQGAVEQYF.

V usage is TRBV20-1 and J usage is TRBJ2-1, with 8 bases aligning to TRBD1. Per the germline V gene, CDR1 is DFQATT and CDR2 is SNEGSKA (reference sequence). This CDR3 has 11 residues. The CDR3 protein is CSSTGGNEQFF. The CDR3 coding sequence is TGCAGCTCAACAGGGGGCAATGAGCAGTTCTTC.

This clone was detected many times. The chain employs TRBV10-3 and TRBJ1-1, with D unclear. The CDR3 consists of 13 residues. Trimming left V 4 bases short and J 4 bases short, with 10 bases between. Germline V gives CDR1 ENHRY, CDR2 SYGVKD. The CDR3 protein is CAISVGEVTEAFF. CDR3 in DNA: TGTGCCATCAGTGTTGGGGAGGTCACTGAAGCTTTCTTT.

The chain carries TRBV28 and TRBJ1-5; TRBD1 matches at 12 bases. J gave up 6 bases and V 10 bases, and 28 bases lay outside the gene matches. There are 21 residues in the CDR3. Germline V gives CDR1 MDHEN, CDR2 SYDVKM. The CDR3 bases are TGTGCCACCAGCAGACACACCGGGACAGGGGGCCAACCGCTCAGTGGTCAGCCCCAGCATTTT. Its translation: CATSRHTGTGGQPLSGQPQHF.

The V call is TRBV10-2, the J call TRBJ1-5, with D uncertain. The CDR3 is 13 amino acids. Germline CDR1 and CDR2: WSHSY and SAAADI. V gave up 3 bases and J gave up 4 bases, with 7 bases separating them. The CDR3, as DNA: TGCGCCAGCAGTGACCTCCGGAATCAGCCCCAGCATTTT. The encoded protein is CASSDLRNQPQHF.

This chain joins TRBV5-4 and TRBJ2-2; D perhaps matches TRBD1 (6 bases). V was cut by 1 base and J by 8 bases, with 18 bases left in between. CDR3 length: 16 amino acids. Germline V CDR1 and CDR2: SGHNT, YYREEE (reference sequence). CDR3 residues: CASSLFPGAPAGELFF. The CDR3 DNA reads TGTGCCAGCAGCTTGTTTCCAGGGGCGCCTGCAGGGGAGCTGTTTTTT.

The V call is TRBV20-1, the J call TRBJ1-1; D not certain. Germline V lookup: CDR1 DFQATT, CDR2 SNEGSKA (reference sequence). CDR3 length equals 11 residues. Trimming stripped 6 bases from V and 11 bases from J, with 16 bases between. CDR3 DNA sequence: TGCAGTGCGAACGGTGCCTTGGTGGCTTTCTTT. Protein sequence: CSANGALVAFF.

This chain uses TRBV12-5 with TRBJ1-3, with D perhaps TRBD1 (6 bases). The V and J ends lost 7 bases and 2 bases respectively, with 18 bases between them. The CDR3 totals 16 residues. The germline V gene has CDR1 LGHNT and CDR2 FRNRAP. The CDR3, as DNA: TGTGCTAGTGCGAAAGGACAGACCCAGGCTGGAAACACCATATATTTT. The encoded protein is CASAKGQTQAGNTIYF.

The gene calls are TRBV10-1 and TRBJ2-3; 8 nucleotides agree with TRBD1. This CDR3 spans 14 amino acids. V dropped 8 bases and J dropped 5; count of bases not matched to a gene: 9. Germline V gives CDR1 WNHNN, CDR2 SYGVQD (reference sequence). In DNA, the CDR3 is TGCGCCAGCGGGGCCGCAGGGGGCGTAGATACGCAGTATTTT. Amino acids: CASGAAGGVDTQYF.

The chain combines TRBV6-5 with TRBJ1-3; 7 positions match TRBD1. The CDR3 consists of 14 residues. J lost 0 bases, V lost 6 bases, and 2 bases had no gene match. Germline V gene data show CDR1 as MNHEY and CDR2 as SVGAGI. The CDR3 is CASRRDSSGNTIYF. The CDR3 coding sequence is TGTGCCAGCAGAAGGGACAGCTCTGGAAACACCATATATTTT.

The CDR3 coding sequence is TGTGCCAGCAGCTTAGGGGCTGGGAGGGCTGAAGCTTTCTTT. Protein sequence: CASSLGAGRAEAFF. This chain uses TRBV13 with TRBJ1-1, with D hard to call. CDR3 length: 14 residues. Between the trimmed V and J ends, which lost 0 bases and 6 bases, there was a span of 11 bases. Germline V lookup: CDR1 PRHDT, CDR2 FYEKMQ (reference sequence).

The chain employs TRBV6-5 and TRBJ2-6, with TRBD1 matching 8 bases. With 8 bases clipped from V and 0 bases from J, the junction kept 3 bases outside the gene matches. This CDR3 contains 15 residues. Germline V gene lookup returns CDR1 MNHEY and CDR2 SVGAGI. CDR3 DNA sequence: TGTGCCAGCCGGGACAGGAACTCTGGGGCCAACGTCCTGACTTTC. It yields the protein CASRDRNSGANVLTF.

The chain is built from TRBV19 and TRBJ1-5, with 10 nucleotides matching TRBD1. Germline loops: CDR1 LNHDA, CDR2 SQIVND (reference sequence). Losses at the gene ends were 4 bases for V and 2 bases for J; bases not matched to a gene: 11. CDR3 length: 18 amino acids. CDR3: CASSKYGTGASGNQPQHF. CDR3 sequence (DNA): TGTGCCAGTAGTAAATACGGGACAGGGGCATCAGGCAATCAGCCCCAGCATTTT. Drawing the rest from reference TRBV19 and TRBJ1-5, the complete variable domain is DGGITQSPKYLFRKEGQNVTLSCEQNLNHDAMYWYRQDPGQGLRLIYYSQIVNDFQKGDIAEGYSVSREKKESFPLTVTSAQKNPTAFYLCASSKYGTGASGNQPQHFGDGTRLSIL.

The gene calls are TRBV27 and TRBJ2-7; TRBD1 matches at 7 bases. Germline assignment: CDR1 MNHEY and CDR2 SMNVEV (reference sequence). The ends lost 8 bases at V and 5 bases at J; junction bases unmatched: 6. This CDR3 is 12 amino acids long. CDR3 nucleotides: TGTGCCAGCGGGTTGCAGGGGGACGAGCAGTACTTC. Encoded protein: CASGLQGDEQYF.

The V and J genes are TRBV7-9 and TRBJ1-4; D is unresolved. Germline V CDR1 and CDR2: SEHNR, FQNEAQ (reference sequence). This CDR3 is 15 amino acids long. V was cut by 0 bases and J by 5 bases, with 10 bases left in between. The CDR3 DNA sequence: TGTGCCAGCAGCTTAGCGAGCGCGGTGAATGAAAAACTGTTTTTT. Its protein is CASSLASAVNEKLFF.

The gene calls are TRBV5-4 and TRBJ2-2, with 11 bases fitting TRBD1. Germline V lookup: CDR1 SGHNT, CDR2 YYREEE (reference sequence). J was trimmed by 1 base and V by 5 bases; bases with no gene match: 1. The CDR3 covers 15 residues. The CDR3: CASRGQGVNTGELFF. The CDR3 nucleotides read TGTGCCAGCAGGGGACAGGGGGTGAACACCGGGGAGCTGTTTTTT.

The chain recombines TRBV30 with TRBJ1-5, with D maybe TRBD1 (6 bases). Trimming removed 1 base from V and 3 bases from J, with 13 bases in between. The CDR3 has 15 residues. In germline, CDR1 is GTSNPN, CDR2 SVGIG (reference sequence). The CDR3 nucleotides are TGTGCCTGGAGTGGATCAGGGACAAACAATCAGCCCCAGCATTTT. This gives the protein CAWSGSGTNNQPQHF.

The chain employs TRBV30 and TRBJ2-4; D possibly corresponds to TRBD2 (5 bases). The CDR3 extends over 14 amino acids. V was cut by 0 bases and J by 3 bases, with 9 bases left in between. Germline V gene lookup returns CDR1 GTSNPN and CDR2 SVGIG (reference sequence). In DNA, the CDR3 is TGTGCCTGGAGTGTTGGAGGACTCAAAAACATTCAGTACTTC. It encodes CAWSVGGLKNIQYF.

The V and J genes are TRBV6-6 and TRBJ1-2; a possible D gene is TRBD1 (6 bases). The CDR3 runs to 14 residues. The V and J ends lost 5 bases and 6 bases respectively, with 16 bases between them. Germline CDR1 reads MNHNY; CDR2 reads SVGAGI (reference sequence). The CDR3 protein is CASSLGRGVDGYTF. The CDR3 bases are TGTGCCAGCAGTCTAGGGAGGGGGGTCGATGGCTACACCTTC.

J is TRBJ2-5 and V is TRBV5-4, with D hard to call. Looked up from germline, CDR1 is SGHNT and CDR2 is YYREEE (reference sequence). With 0 bases removed from V and 1 base from J, the gap between germline ends came to 10 bases. This CDR3 has 15 amino acids. The CDR3 DNA follows: TGTGCCAGCAGCTTGGGGGTTTCAGGCCAAGAGACCCAGTACTTC. Translating it yields CASSLGVSGQETQYF.

The chain carries TRBV30 and TRBJ1-4; 11 positions match TRBD1. V was pared by 1 base and J by 7 bases, with 14 bases of the junction left unmatched. The CDR3 loop spans 18 amino acids. From germline, CDR1 is GTSNPN and CDR2 SVGIG (reference sequence). CDR3 nucleotides: TGTGCCTGGAGTGGGGACAGGGGGGCGCTTAGGGCTTTTGAAAAACTGTTTTTT. Protein sequence: CAWSGDRGALRAFEKLFF. Looking up the rest from reference TRBV30 and TRBJ1-4 gives the full variable domain: SQTIHQWPATLVQPVGSPLSLECTVEGTSNPNLYWYRQAAGRGLQLLFYSVGIGQISSEVPQNLSASRPQDRQFILSSKKLLLSDSGFYLCAWSGDRGALRAFEKLFFGSGTQLSVL.